This record concerns one T cell receptor (beta chain) sequence. Its antigen is as yet unknown. These data come from a study of cytomegalovirus exposure and HLA in healthy donors. Across the whole study: Most donors, around 81% of a few hundred genotyped, fell in the Caucasian-associated ancestry cluster. Findings and caveats of the study: A prior analysis recorded that most TCR beta V segments were productive about 90% or about 30% of the time. Researchers left out some V segments, among them TRBV6-2 and TRBV6-3, as indistinguishable. The authors later found TCR association rates varying by HLA locus, with DRB1 most and HLA-C fewest.

PCR used 60 Vbeta primers and 13 Jbeta primers. Method: immunoSEQ multiplex PCR; TCRdb's copy keeps in-frame clones and lacks some. The table records about 160,000 clones, about 65% of them present only once. The germline CDR1 and CDR2 sequences are SGHTA and FQGNSA. The V and J ends lost 7 bases and 12 bases, in that order; junction bases with no gene match: 13. The CDR3 loop spans 14 amino acids. The sequence came from a woman aged 25 to 39 in good health and CMV-seronegative. The sample was PBMCs. The chain employs TRBV7-2 and TRBJ2-1, with TRBD2 matching over 9 bases. The CDR3 DNA reads as TGTGCCAGCACCCCCAGCGGCGGGAGGGCCAGGCAGTTCTTC. As protein: CASTPSGGRARQFF.